This TCR beta chain was obtained from a study of T cell changes during pregnancy in multiple sclerosis. Germline V gene lookup returns CDR1 SGHAT and CDR2 FQNNGV. The CDR3 has 17 residues. The ends were cut back, 0 bases at V and 0 bases at J, with 14 bases in the middle. Clones were sequenced by immunoSEQ multiplex PCR, and TCRdb holds only the in-frame ones, with some missing. This repertoire shows 90,000 to 95,000 clones, about 93% found once; its top ten account for approximately 4.7%. The chain is built from TRBV11-2 and TRBJ1-2, with a tentative D call TRBD1 (5 bases). The sequenced sample was peripheral blood, obtained in the first trimester of pregnancy. The clonotype comes from a female donor with multiple sclerosis, enrolled in a pregnancy study. CDR3 DNA sequence: TGTGCCAGCAGCTTAGACCCAAGGGGTGGGGCTAACTATGGCTACACCTTC. It codes for CASSLDPRGGANYGYTF.